The sequence of this TCR beta chain was determined in a study of T cells after yellow fever vaccination. This clonotype was seen only a few times. TCRdb reprocessed the 5' RACE reads with MiXCR, giving one entry per CDR3 protein. The data show some 300,000 distinct CDR3 sequences, with approximately 10% seen just once and approximately 3.3% held by the top ten. Trimming stripped 8 bases from V and 7 bases from J, with 11 bases between. Germline loops: CDR1 SGHAT, CDR2 FQNNGV. The CDR3 contains 11 residues. This TCR was recovered from a man between 18 and 29 years old who received the YFV17D yellow fever vaccine. The sample consisted of CD4+ T cells sorted from PBMCs, taken 5 days after the yellow fever booster vaccination. This chain joins TRBV11-2 and TRBJ1-1; no clear D. CDR3 protein: CASAPQDEAFF. In DNA, the CDR3 is TGTGCCAGCGCCCCGCAGGATGAAGCTTTCTTT.